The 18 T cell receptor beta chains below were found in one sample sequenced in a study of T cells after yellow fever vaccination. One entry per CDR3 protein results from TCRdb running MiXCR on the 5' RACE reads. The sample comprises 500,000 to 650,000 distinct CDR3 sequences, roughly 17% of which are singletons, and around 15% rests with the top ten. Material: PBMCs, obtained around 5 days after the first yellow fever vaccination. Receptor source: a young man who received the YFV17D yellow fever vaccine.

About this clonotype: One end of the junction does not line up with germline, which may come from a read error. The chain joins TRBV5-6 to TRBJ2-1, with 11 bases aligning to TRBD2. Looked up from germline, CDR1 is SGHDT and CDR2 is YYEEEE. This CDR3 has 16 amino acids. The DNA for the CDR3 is TGTGCCAGCAGTTGGATCACTAGCGGGGGATGGAGTGAGCCGTTCTTC. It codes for CASSWITSGGWSEPFF.

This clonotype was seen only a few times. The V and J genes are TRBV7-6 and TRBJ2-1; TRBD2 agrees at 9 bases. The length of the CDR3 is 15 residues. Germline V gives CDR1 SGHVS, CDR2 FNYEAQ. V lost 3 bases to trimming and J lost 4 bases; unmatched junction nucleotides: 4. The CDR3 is CASSFRAGGYNEQFF. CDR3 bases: TGTGCCAGCAGCTTTCGAGCGGGGGGTTACAATGAGCAGTTCTTC.

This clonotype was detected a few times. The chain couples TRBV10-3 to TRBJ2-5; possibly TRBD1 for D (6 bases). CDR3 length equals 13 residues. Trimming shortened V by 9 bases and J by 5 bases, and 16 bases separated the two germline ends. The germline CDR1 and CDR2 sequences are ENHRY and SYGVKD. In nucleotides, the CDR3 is TGTGCCATTCAACAGGGTGGAGTGGAGACCCAGTACTTC. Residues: CAIQQGGVETQYF.

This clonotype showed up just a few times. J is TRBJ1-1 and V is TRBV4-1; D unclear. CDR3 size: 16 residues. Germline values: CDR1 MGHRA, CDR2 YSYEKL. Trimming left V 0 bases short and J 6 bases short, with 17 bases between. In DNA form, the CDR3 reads TGCGCCAGCAGCCAAGATCAAACCCGACCCATTGCTGAAGCTTTCTTT. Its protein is CASSQDQTRPIAEAFF.

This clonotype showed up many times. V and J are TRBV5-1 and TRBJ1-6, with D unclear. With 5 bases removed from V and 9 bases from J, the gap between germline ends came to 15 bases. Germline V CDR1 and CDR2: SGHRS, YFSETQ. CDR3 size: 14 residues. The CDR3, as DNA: TGCGCCAGCAGTTCCGGGAGGGTGCGTTCACCCCTCCACTTT. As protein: CASSSGRVRSPLHF.

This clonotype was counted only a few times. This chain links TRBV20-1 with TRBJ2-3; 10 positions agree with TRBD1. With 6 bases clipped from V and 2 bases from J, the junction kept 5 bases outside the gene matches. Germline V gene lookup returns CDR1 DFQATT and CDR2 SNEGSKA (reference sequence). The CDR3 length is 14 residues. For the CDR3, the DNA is TGCAGTGCCCTCGGACAGGGGGTCACAGATACGCAGTATTTT. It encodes CSALGQGVTDTQYF.

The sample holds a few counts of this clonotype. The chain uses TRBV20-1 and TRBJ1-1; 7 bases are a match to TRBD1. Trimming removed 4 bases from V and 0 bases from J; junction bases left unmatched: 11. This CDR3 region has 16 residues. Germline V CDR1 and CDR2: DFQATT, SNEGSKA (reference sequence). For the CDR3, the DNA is TGCAGTGCTAAGGCCTGGGACAGAAACATGAACACTGAAGCTTTCTTT. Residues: CSAKAWDRNMNTEAFF.

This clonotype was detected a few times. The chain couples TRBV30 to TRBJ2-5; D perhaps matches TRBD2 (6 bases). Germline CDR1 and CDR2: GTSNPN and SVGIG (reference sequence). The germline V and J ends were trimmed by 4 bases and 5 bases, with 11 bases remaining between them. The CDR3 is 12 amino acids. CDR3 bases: TGTGCCTGGAAGGGACTTTGGGAGACCCAGTACTTC. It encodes CAWKGLWETQYF.

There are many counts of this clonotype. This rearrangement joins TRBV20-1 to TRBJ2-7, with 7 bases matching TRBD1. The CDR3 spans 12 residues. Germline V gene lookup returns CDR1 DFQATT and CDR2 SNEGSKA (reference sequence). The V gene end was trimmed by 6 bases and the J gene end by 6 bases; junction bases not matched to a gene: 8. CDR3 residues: CSAPDRDLEQYF. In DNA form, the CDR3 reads TGCAGTGCCCCCGACAGGGACCTCGAGCAGTACTTC.

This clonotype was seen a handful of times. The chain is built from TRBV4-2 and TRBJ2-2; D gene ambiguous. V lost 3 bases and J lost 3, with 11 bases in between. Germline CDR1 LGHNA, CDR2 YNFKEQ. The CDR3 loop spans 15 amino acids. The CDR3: CASSQIGGYTGELFF. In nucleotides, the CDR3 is TGTGCCAGCAGCCAGATAGGTGGATACACCGGGGAGCTGTTTTTT.

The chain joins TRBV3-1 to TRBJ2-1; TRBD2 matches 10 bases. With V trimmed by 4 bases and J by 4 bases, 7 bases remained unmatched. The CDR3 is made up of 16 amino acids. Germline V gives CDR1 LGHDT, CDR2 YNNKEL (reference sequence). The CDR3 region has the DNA TGTGCCAGCAGCCCAGTAAGCGGGGGGGCATACAATGAGCAGTTCTTC. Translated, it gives CASSPVSGGAYNEQFF.

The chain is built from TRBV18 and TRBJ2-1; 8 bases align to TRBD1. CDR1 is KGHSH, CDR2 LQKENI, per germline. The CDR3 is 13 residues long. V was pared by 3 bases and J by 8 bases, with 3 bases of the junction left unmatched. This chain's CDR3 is CASSPTGVDEQFF. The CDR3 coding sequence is TGTGCCAGCTCACCGACAGGGGTTGATGAGCAGTTCTTC. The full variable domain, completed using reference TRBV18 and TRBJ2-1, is NAGVMQNPRHLVRRRGQEARLRCSPMKGHSHVYWYRQLPEEGLKFMVYLQKENIIDESGMPKERFSAEFPKEGPSILRIQQVVRGDSAAYFCASSPTGVDEQFFGPGTRLTVL.

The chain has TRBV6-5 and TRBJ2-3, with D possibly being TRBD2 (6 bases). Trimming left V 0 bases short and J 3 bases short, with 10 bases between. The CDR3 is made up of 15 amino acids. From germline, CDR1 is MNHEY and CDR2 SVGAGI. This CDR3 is CASSYSKAGTDTQYF. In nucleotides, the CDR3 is TGTGCCAGCAGTTACTCGAAGGCGGGGACAGATACGCAGTATTTT.

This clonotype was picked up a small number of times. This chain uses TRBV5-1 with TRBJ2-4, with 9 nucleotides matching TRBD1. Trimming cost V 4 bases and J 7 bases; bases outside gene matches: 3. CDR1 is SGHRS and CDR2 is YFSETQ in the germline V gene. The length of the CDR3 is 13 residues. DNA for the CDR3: TGCGCCAGCAGCCCGGGGACAGGGAACATTCAGTACTTC. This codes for CASSPGTGNIQYF.

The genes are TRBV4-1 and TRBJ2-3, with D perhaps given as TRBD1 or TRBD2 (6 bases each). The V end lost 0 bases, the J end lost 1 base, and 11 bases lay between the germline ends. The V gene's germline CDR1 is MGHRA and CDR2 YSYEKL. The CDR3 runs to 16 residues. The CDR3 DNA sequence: TGCGCCAGCAGCCAAGAAGGGGGGCGCGGCACAGATACGCAGTATTTT. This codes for CASSQEGGRGTDTQYF.

CDR3 sequence (DNA): TGTGCCAGCAGTCCGGGACAGGGGGTCTACACCTTC. Residues: CASSPGQGVYTF. V is TRBV2 and J is TRBJ1-2, with 11 bases matching TRBD1. CDR1 SNHLY and CDR2 FYNNEI come from the germline V gene. The V segment lost 5 bases and the J segment 10 bases; nucleotides outside the gene matches: 3. CDR3 length equals 12 residues.

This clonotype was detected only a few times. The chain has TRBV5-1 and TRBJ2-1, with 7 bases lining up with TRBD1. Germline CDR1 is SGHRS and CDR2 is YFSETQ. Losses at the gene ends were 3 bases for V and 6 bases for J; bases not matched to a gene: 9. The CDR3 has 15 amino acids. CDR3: CASSSALGQINEQFF. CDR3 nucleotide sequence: TGCGCCAGCAGCTCTGCCCTGGGACAGATCAATGAGCAGTTCTTC.

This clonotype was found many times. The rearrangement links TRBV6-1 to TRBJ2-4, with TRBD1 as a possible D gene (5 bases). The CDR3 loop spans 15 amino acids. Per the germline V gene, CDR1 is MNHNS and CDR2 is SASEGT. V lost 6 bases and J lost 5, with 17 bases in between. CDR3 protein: CASRSTVATENIQYF. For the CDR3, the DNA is TGTGCCAGCAGGTCCACGGTTGCGACAGAAAACATTCAGTACTTC.